This TCR beta chain came from a study of blood T cell repertoires in COVID-19. Looking at the study overall: PBMCs, B-cell-depleted T cells, or T cells provided the cDNA or gDNA that made up the material.

Exposed enrollees had met someone with a PCR-confirmed or clinician-diagnosed COVID-19 case at some point within the 2 weeks before study entry. TCRdb's copy holds only in-frame clones and misses some; the assay was immunoSEQ multiplex PCR. The profile covers under 250,000 clones, with around nine tenths appearing a single time and approximately 3.5% taken by the ten largest. The CDR3 is 15 residues long. Looked up from germline, CDR1 is MGHRA and CDR2 is YSYEKL. The V segment lost 3 bases and the J segment 5 bases; nucleotides outside the gene matches: 7. What was sequenced was PBMCs or T cells enriched from blood (not recorded which). The sequence derives from a woman aged 25 to 39 who had been exposed to COVID-19. V and J are TRBV4-1 and TRBJ1-1, with 9 bases lining up with TRBD1. The CDR3 nucleotides are TGCGCCAGCAGCCAGTCCGGGACAGGGTGGACTGAAGCTTTCTTT. Translation gives CASSQSGTGWTEAFF.